One sample yielded the 14 T cell receptor beta chains listed below, sequenced in a study of shared clonotypes between healthy human individuals. Here immunoSEQ multiplex PCR was the method, and the copy in TCRdb shows in-frame clones only, minus some. The table lists about 600,000 clones, more than 95% of them singletons, with around 0.057% in the top ten. The sample comprised naive CD4+ T cells sorted from blood. Subset: CD45RA+ positively selected. These receptors all stem from a woman aged 25 to 39 in good health.

This chain uses TRBV7-6 with TRBJ1-4; weak D call: TRBD1 (5 bases). Trimming pared 1 base from V and 8 bases from J, leaving 11 bases between. Germline lookup yields CDR1 SGHVS and CDR2 FNYEAQ. The length of the CDR3 is 14 residues. The CDR3 spells CASSLGGTKEKLFF. In DNA, the CDR3 is TGTGCCAGCAGCTTAGGCGGGACGAAAGAAAAACTGTTTTTT.

This sequence joins TRBV11-3 and TRBJ2-1; 11 nucleotides match TRBD1. V lost 5 bases to trimming and J lost 1 base; unmatched junction nucleotides: 7. Germline CDR1 and CDR2: SGHNT and YENEEA. The CDR3 loop spans 17 amino acids. The CDR3, as DNA: TGTGCCAGCAGCCCAGGACAGGGGGCGCGTTCCTACAATGAGCAGTTCTTC. Translation: CASSPGQGARSYNEQFF.

This clone showed up just a few times. The chain couples TRBV6-6 to TRBJ1-5; no definite D call. The germline CDR1 and CDR2 sequences are MNHNY and SVGAGI (reference sequence). The CDR3 covers 12 residues. Between the trimmed V and J ends, which lost 8 bases and 3 bases, there was a span of 8 bases. CDR3: CASLGTNQPQHF. For the CDR3, the DNA is TGTGCCAGCCTGGGAACCAATCAGCCCCAGCATTTT.

The chain has TRBV28 and TRBJ1-4; TRBD1 matches at 10 bases. This CDR3 is 15 amino acids long. In germline, CDR1 is MDHEN, CDR2 SYDVKM. V lost 5 bases and J lost 3; bases outside the gene matches: 3. In nucleotides, the CDR3 is TGTGCCAGCAGTCGACAGGGGGCCCCTAATGAAAAACTGTTTTTT. This codes for CASSRQGAPNEKLFF.

J is TRBJ1-3 and V is TRBV28; D unresolved. Between the trimmed V and J ends, which lost 3 bases and 4 bases, there was a span of 13 bases. The CDR3 totals 15 residues. Germline V gives CDR1 MDHEN, CDR2 SYDVKM. CDR3 sequence: CASSFRERIGNTIYF. CDR3 nucleotides: TGTGCCAGCAGTTTTCGGGAACGGATAGGAAACACCATATATTTT.

This clone was picked up one time. The genes are TRBV2 and TRBJ2-7; D may be TRBD1 (6 bases). Trimming removed 6 bases from V and 5 bases from J, with 11 bases in between. Looked up from germline, CDR1 is SNHLY and CDR2 is FYNNEI. This CDR3 is 12 amino acids long. CDR3 amino acids: CASRANRDEQYF. The CDR3 DNA reads TGTGCCAGCAGAGCAAACAGGGACGAGCAGTACTTC.

The V call is TRBV1, the J call TRBJ2-1; the table's D call TRBD2 went unverified against the DNA. TRBV1 is tagged as a pseudogene. The CDR3 totals 14 residues. The DNA of the CDR3 is TGCACCAGCAGCCAAACTAGAGTAGGAAATGAGCAGTTCTTC. Its protein is CTSSQTRVGNEQFF.

J is TRBJ1-5 and V is TRBV7-8; D is unclear. V lost 0 bases and J lost 1, with 16 bases in between. The CDR3 consists of 18 residues. CDR1 is SGHVS, CDR2 FQNEAQ, per germline. In nucleotides, the CDR3 is TGTGCCAGCAGCTTAGCTCGAGCTTCATCTGGGAGCAATCAGCCCCAGCATTTT. Residues: CASSLARASSGSNQPQHF.

Only a few counts were recorded for this clone. The rearrangement joins TRBV10-3 to TRBJ1-2, with 7 bases lining up with TRBD1. The CDR3 length is 12 residues. Germline V gene sequence: CDR1 ENHRY, CDR2 SYGVKD. V dropped 5 bases and J dropped 4; count of bases not matched to a gene: 1. The CDR3 nucleotides read TGTGCCATCAGTCAGGGGGGCTATGGCTACACCTTC. This translates into CAISQGGYGYTF.

As to this clone: Other DNA variants within this sample encode the same CDR3. The chain couples TRBV28 to TRBJ1-5; D perhaps matches TRBD1 (5 bases). CDR1 and CDR2 from the germline V gene are MDHEN and SYDVKM. V lost 6 bases and J lost 3, with 12 bases in between. The CDR3 runs 14 residues. In DNA, the CDR3 is TGTGCCAGCAGCTCTGACAGCTACAATCAGCCCCAGCATTTT. Encoded protein: CASSSDSYNQPQHF.

The DNA of the CDR3 is TGTGCCAGCAGTCGGGGGACCGCGATGGGCGAGCAGTACTTC. Its translation: CASSRGTAMGEQYF. This chain joins TRBV9 and TRBJ2-5; maybe TRBD2 (6 bases). The J call may be in error: the DNA end matches TRBJ2-7 better. Germline lookup yields CDR1 SGDLS and CDR2 YYNGEE. The CDR3 is made up of 14 amino acids.

J is TRBJ1-5 and V is TRBV19, with 7 bases aligning to TRBD1. This CDR3 is 14 amino acids long. J lost 6 bases, V lost 7 bases, and 9 bases had no gene match. Germline V gene lookup returns CDR1 LNHDA and CDR2 SQIVND (reference sequence). The CDR3, as DNA: TGTGCCAGTACGGAGGGGGCCGGTAGTCAGCCCCAGCATTTT. Residues: CASTEGAGSQPQHF.

The chain joins TRBV9 to TRBJ2-3; 8 bases fit TRBD2. Germline CDR1 is SGDLS and CDR2 is YYNGEE. Unmatched junction bases numbered 10, after V lost 6 bases and J lost 4 bases. The CDR3 is 15 residues long. Written as DNA, the CDR3 is TGTGCCAGCACCCAGCGAGCGGGAGACTCAGATACGCAGTATTTT. Translation: CASTQRAGDSDTQYF. Drawing the rest from reference TRBV9 and TRBJ2-3, the complete variable domain is DSGVTQTPKHLITATGQRVTLRCSPRSGDLSVYWYQQSLDQGLQFLIQYYNGEERAKGNILERFSAQQFPDLHSELNLSSLELGDSALYFCASTQRAGDSDTQYFGPGTRLTVL.

The chain couples TRBV4-2 to TRBJ1-2, with D possibly being TRBD1 (5 bases). The CDR3 totals 15 residues. Trimming pared 1 base from V and 6 bases from J, leaving 15 bases between. Germline assignment: CDR1 LGHNA and CDR2 YNFKEQ. CDR3 protein: CASSQAQGGVDGYTF. CDR3 in DNA: TGTGCCAGCAGCCAAGCTCAGGGAGGGGTCGATGGCTACACCTTC.